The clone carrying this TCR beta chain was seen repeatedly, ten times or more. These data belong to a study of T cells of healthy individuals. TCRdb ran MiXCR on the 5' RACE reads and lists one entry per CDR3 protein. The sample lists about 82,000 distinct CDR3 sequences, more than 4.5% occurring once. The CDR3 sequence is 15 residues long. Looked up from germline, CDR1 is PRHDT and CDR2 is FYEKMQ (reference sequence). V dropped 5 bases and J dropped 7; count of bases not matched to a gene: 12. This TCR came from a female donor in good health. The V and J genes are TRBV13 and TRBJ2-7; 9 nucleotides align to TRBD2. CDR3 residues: CASSPRPGLAREQYF. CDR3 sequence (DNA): TGTGCCAGCAGCCCCCGACCGGGACTAGCTCGGGAGCAGTACTTC.